Below, one T cell receptor beta chain is given with its context. Its antigen is unknown. MiXCR, applied by TCRdb to the reads, yields one record per CDR3 protein. Of under 850,000 distinct CDR3 sequences detected, 30% to 35% appear once; the ten largest clones hold approximately 18%. This sample is drawn from a study of T cell repertoires in cytomegalovirus infection. Study background: Public TCR beta signatures marked donors with CMV infection and the matching HLA. General study results and limits: What dominated the ex vivo response were HLA-C-restricted CMV-specific TCR beta clonotypes. Cumulative public TCR beta family frequency identified carriers of CMV plus the relevant HLA.

V was clipped by 7 bases and J by 7 bases; unmatched bases: 9. This CDR3 is built from 13 residues. Germline V CDR1 and CDR2: MNHEY, SMNVEV (reference sequence). This chain links TRBV27 with TRBJ1-1; 7 bases are shared with TRBD1. The material was cultured PBMCs, obtained from culture after CMV antigen stimulation. The TCR comes from a human donor in good health (CMV status not recorded). Some clones in this sample may be carry-over from other donors' samples. CDR3 amino acids: CASMNRGQLEAFF. CDR3 bases: TGTGCCAGCATGAACCGGGGACAGCTTGAAGCTTTCTTT.